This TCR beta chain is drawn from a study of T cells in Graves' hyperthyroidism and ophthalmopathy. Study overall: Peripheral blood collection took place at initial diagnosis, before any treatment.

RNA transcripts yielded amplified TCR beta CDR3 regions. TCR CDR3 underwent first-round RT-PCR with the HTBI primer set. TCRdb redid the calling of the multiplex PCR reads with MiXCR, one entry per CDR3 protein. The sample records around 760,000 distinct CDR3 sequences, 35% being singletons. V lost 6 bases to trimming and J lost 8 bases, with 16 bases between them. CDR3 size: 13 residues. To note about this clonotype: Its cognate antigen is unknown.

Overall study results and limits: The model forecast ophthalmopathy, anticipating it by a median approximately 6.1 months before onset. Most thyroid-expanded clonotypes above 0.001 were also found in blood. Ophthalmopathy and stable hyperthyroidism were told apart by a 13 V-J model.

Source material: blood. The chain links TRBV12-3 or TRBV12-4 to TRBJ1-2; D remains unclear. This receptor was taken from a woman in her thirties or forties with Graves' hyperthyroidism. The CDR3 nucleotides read TGTGCCAGCAGCCCCGGGCGACTCAGAGGCTACACCTTC. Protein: CASSPGRLRGYTF.